These T cell receptor beta chains were read from a single sample in a study of cytomegalovirus exposure and HLA in healthy donors. Assay used: immunoSEQ multiplex PCR; TCRdb lists only in-frame clones, some missing. In the table there are about 200,000 clones, roughly 80% of which are singletons. Specimen: PBMCs. These TCRs come from a girl aged 2 to 9 in good health and CMV-seronegative. Each CDR3 is given with its conserved first and last residue. A D gene is named only where the DNA matches it firmly. Where a row states a size, it is once, few, many or the class of an expanded clone; other rows omit it.

clone_size d_call j_call v_call cdr3_aa cdr3_nt
- - TRBJ2-5 TRBV9 CASSVDSRQTQYF TGTGCCAGCAGCGTCGACAGCCGGCAGACCCAGTACTTC
- - TRBJ2-3 TRBV28 CASSLQSLTDTQYF TGTGCCAGCAGTTTGCAGTCCCTCACAGATACGCAGTATTTT
- TRBD2 TRBJ2-7 TRBV5-1 CASSLGDRGGAYEQYF TGCGCCAGCAGCTTGGGAGATCGGGGGGGCGCCTACGAGCAGTACTTC
- TRBD2 TRBJ2-3 TRBV4-2 CASSQALAGGTDTQYF TGTGCCAGCAGCCAAGCGCTAGCGGGGGGCACAGATACGCAGTATTTT
- - TRBJ2-7 TRBV7-9 CASSLSYEQYF TGTGCCAGCAGCTTGTCCTACGAGCAGTACTTC
- TRBD1 TRBJ2-5 TRBV9 CASSVSTGGRETQYF TGTGCTAGCAGCGTATCCACAGGGGGCAGAGAGACCCAGTACTTC
- - TRBJ2-7 TRBV6-1 CASSAPPTSASYEQYF TGTGCCAGCAGTGCTCCTCCAACTTCCGCCTCCTACGAGCAGTACTTC
- TRBD1 TRBJ2-7 TRBV7-9 CASSLGIRDRVGEQYF TGTGCCAGCAGCTTAGGTATCCGGGACAGGGTTGGCGAGCAGTACTTC
- - TRBJ1-2 TRBV5-1 CASSYPGEAVYGYTF TGCGCCAGCAGCTACCCCGGGGAGGCGGTCTATGGCTACACCTTC
few - TRBJ2-7 TRBV5-4 CASSSGFAGRSYEQYF TGTGCCAGCAGCTCCGGGTTCGCGGGCCGATCCTACGAGCAGTACTTC
- - TRBJ1-1 TRBV6-5 CASRDAGFVKTEAFF TGTGCCAGCAGGGACGCGGGGTTCGTCAAGACTGAAGCTTTCTTT
- - TRBJ2-7 TRBV30 CAWSVLWDKQYF TGTGCCTGGAGTGTACTGTGGGACAAGCAGTACTTC
few - TRBJ2-7 TRBV5-1 CASSLIVSGTYEQYF TGCGCCAGCAGCTTAATTGTAAGCGGAACCTACGAGCAGTACTTC
- - TRBJ1-1 TRBV4-1 CASSHSFEEIAFF TGCGCCAGCAGCCACTCCTTTGAAGAGATAGCTTTCTTT
once - TRBJ1-3 TRBV2 CASSEITRSGNTIYF TGTGCCAGCAGTGAAATTACTCGCTCTGGAAACACCATATATTTT
few - TRBJ2-2 TRBV5-1 CASSSSVGGTGELFF TGCGCCAGCAGCTCCTCGGTCGGGGGCACCGGGGAGCTGTTTTTT
- TRBD1 TRBJ2-7 TRBV5-1 CASSPGDSYEQYF TGCGCCAGCAGCCCAGGGGACAGCTACGAGCAGTACTTC
- TRBD1 TRBJ1-2 TRBV29-1 CSVRIGGAGEDYGYTF TGCAGCGTCAGGATAGGGGGCGCCGGGGAGGACTATGGCTACACCTTC
- - TRBJ1-4 TRBV5-6 CASSSTVILKEKLFF TGTGCCAGCAGCTCAACGGTGATCCTGAAGGAAAAACTGTTTTTT
once - TRBJ2-1 TRBV5-4 CASSLGAGANNEQFF TGTGCCAGCAGCTTGGGGGCGGGGGCCAACAATGAGCAGTTCTTC
- - TRBJ1-1 TRBV19 CASSIGWGFVTEAFF TGTGCCAGTAGTATCGGTTGGGGCTTTGTCACTGAAGCTTTCTTT
- - TRBJ2-7 TRBV29-1 CSVGSGRGSYEQYF TGCAGCGTTGGATCGGGCAGGGGCTCCTACGAGCAGTACTTC
few - TRBJ1-1 TRBV9 CASSAQAMNTEAFF TGTGCCAGCAGCGCCCAGGCGATGAACACTGAAGCTTTCTTT
- TRBD1 TRBJ1-1 TRBV6-1 CASIRRGQETEAFF TGTGCCAGCATACGTAGGGGGCAGGAGACTGAAGCTTTCTTT
- TRBD1 TRBJ2-7 TRBV19 CASSMRADRVVVYEQYF TGTGCCAGTAGTATGCGGGCGGACAGGGTCGTTGTCTACGAGCAGTACTTC
- - TRBJ1-5 TRBV19 CASNRVGNQPQHF TGTGCCAGCAACAGGGTGGGCAATCAGCCCCAGCATTTT
- TRBD1 TRBJ2-7 TRBV2 CASSRTGVVYEQYF TGTGCCAGCAGCCGGACAGGGGTGGTTTACGAGCAGTACTTC
- - TRBJ1-4 TRBV5-1 CASSLGLTGSLNEKLFF TGCGCCAGCAGCTTGGGACTAACCGGGTCCCTCAATGAAAAACTGTTTTTT
- - TRBJ1-1 TRBV5-4 CASSSRTTGWGTEAFF TGTGCCAGCAGCTCTCGGACAACAGGGTGGGGGACTGAAGCTTTCTTT
- - TRBJ2-1 TRBV30 CAWDWDSEQFF TGTGCCTGGGACTGGGACTCTGAGCAGTTCTTC
once - TRBJ2-7 TRBV19 CASSETGTYEQYF TGTGCCAGTAGTGAAACAGGGACCTACGAGCAGTACTTC
- TRBD1 TRBJ1-2 TRBV5-6 CASRTSPGQGSYGYTF TGTGCCAGCAGAACCAGCCCGGGACAGGGGTCTTATGGCTACACCTTC
- TRBD1 TRBJ2-7 TRBV5-1 CASSLVWDRDYEQYF TGCGCCAGCAGCTTGGTCTGGGACAGGGACTACGAGCAGTACTTC
- - TRBJ1-2 TRBV7-9 CASSLPPNYGYTF TGTGCCAGCAGCTTACCTCCTAACTATGGCTACACCTTC
once TRBD2 TRBJ2-5 TRBV6-5 CASSSGTSGRETQYF TGTGCCAGCAGTTCGGGGACTAGCGGGAGAGAGACCCAGTACTTC
- - TRBJ1-5 TRBV19 CASSIPTALQPQHF TGTGCCAGTAGTATCCCCACAGCTCTTCAGCCCCAGCATTTT
- - TRBJ2-5 TRBV2 CASREGPEETQYF TGTGCCAGCAGGGAGGGCCCCGAGGAGACCCAGTACTTC
- TRBD2 TRBJ2-2 TRBV5-1 CASSSSGRNVGELFF TGCGCCAGCAGCTCTAGCGGGAGGAATGTCGGGGAGCTGTTTTTT
- - TRBJ2-2 TRBV5-5 CASSLGTSGELFF TGTGCCAGCAGCTTGGGGACTTCCGGGGAGCTGTTTTTT
once TRBD2 TRBJ2-7 TRBV6-1 CASSRLAGSYEQYF TGTGCCAGCAGCAGACTAGCGGGGTCGTACGAGCAGTACTTC
- TRBD2 TRBJ2-7 TRBV5-4 CASSLWTSGGPKPAEQYF TGTGCCAGCAGCTTATGGACTAGCGGGGGACCGAAGCCGGCCGAGCAGTACTTC
- - TRBJ2-3 TRBV11-1 CASGVRGAGTDTQYF TGTGCCTCCGGGGTCCGGGGGGCGGGAACAGATACGCAGTATTTT
- - TRBJ2-7 TRBV19 CASSIDRNYEQYF TGTGCCAGTAGTATAGACAGAAACTACGAGCAGTACTTC
- - TRBJ2-5 TRBV27 CASSSRGQETQYF TGTGCCAGCAGTTCAAGGGGTCAAGAGACCCAGTACTTC
- - TRBJ2-1 TRBV15 CATSRGLGTRGLAAYNEQFF TGTGCCACCAGCAGAGGCCTCGGGACACGAGGGCTAGCGGCCTACAATGAGCAGTTCTTC
- - TRBJ1-4 TRBV7-9 CASSLTGGQGSEKLFF TGTGCCAGCAGCTTAACGGGAGGGCAGGGAAGTGAAAAACTGTTTTTT
- TRBD2 TRBJ2-5 TRBV5-1 CASSPRTSAQETQYF TGCGCCAGCAGCCCTCGGACTAGCGCTCAAGAGACCCAGTACTTC
once - TRBJ1-1 TRBV29-1 CSVVRNTEAFF TGCAGCGTTGTGAGGAACACTGAAGCTTTCTTT